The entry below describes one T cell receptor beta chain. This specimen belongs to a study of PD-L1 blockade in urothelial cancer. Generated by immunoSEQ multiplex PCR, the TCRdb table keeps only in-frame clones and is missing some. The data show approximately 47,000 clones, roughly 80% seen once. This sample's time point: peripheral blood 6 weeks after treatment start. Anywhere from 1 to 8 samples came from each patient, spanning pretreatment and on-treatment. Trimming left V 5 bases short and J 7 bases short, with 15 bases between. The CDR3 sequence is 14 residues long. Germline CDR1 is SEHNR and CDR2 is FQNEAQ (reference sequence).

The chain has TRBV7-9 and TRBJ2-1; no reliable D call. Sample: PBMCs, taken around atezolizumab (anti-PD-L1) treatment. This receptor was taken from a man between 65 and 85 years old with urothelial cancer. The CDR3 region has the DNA TGTGCCAGCAGCGCGATAGGTGGGCTGAATGAGCAGTTCTTC. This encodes CASSAIGGLNEQFF.